One sample yielded the 3 T cell receptor beta chains listed below, sequenced in a study of vaccination and CD4 T cells after COVID-19. No antigen has been assigned to these receptors. Researchers used the Oncomine TCR Beta short-read assay to sequence DNA from cultured CD4+ T cells. TCRdb re-called the PCR reads through MiXCR, storing one row per CDR3 protein. Of under 15,000 distinct CDR3 sequences in the sample, 60% to 80% were seen once. Regarding treatment: roughly ten-day PBMC culture with coronavirus spike peptide pools or control peptides (ViraFEST assay). The sequenced material came from CD4+ T cells from blood, cultured in vitro. The receptor set was obtained from a human donor who had recovered from COVID-19.

V gene TRBV7-9 combines with J gene TRBJ2-3; 8 bases align to TRBD1. The trim removed 3 bases at V and 4 bases at J, leaving 3 bases unmatched. CDR1 and CDR2 from the germline V gene are SEHNR and FQNEAQ (reference sequence). This CDR3 contains 14 residues. The CDR3 loop is CASSLAGGADTQYF. The CDR3 nucleotides are TGTGCCAGCAGCTTGGCAGGGGGCGCAGATACGCAGTATTTT.

The rearrangement links TRBV7-2 to TRBJ1-4; 9 nucleotides match TRBD1. CDR1 SGHTA and CDR2 FQGNSA come from the germline V gene. CDR3 size: 15 residues. Unmatched junction bases numbered 7, after V lost 1 base and J lost 10 bases. The CDR3 loop is CASSLGDREFGKLFF. In DNA form, the CDR3 reads TGTGCCAGCAGCTTAGGGGACAGGGAGTTCGGAAAACTGTTTTTT.

The genes are TRBV18 and TRBJ2-6, with D hard to call. In germline, CDR1 is KGHSH, CDR2 LQKENI. The CDR3 spans 16 residues. V lost 3 bases to trimming and J lost 0 bases, with 9 bases between them. The chain's CDR3 is CASSPSGVSGANVLTF. The CDR3, as DNA: TGTGCCAGCTCACCTTCTGGGGTCTCTGGGGCCAACGTCCTGACTTTC.